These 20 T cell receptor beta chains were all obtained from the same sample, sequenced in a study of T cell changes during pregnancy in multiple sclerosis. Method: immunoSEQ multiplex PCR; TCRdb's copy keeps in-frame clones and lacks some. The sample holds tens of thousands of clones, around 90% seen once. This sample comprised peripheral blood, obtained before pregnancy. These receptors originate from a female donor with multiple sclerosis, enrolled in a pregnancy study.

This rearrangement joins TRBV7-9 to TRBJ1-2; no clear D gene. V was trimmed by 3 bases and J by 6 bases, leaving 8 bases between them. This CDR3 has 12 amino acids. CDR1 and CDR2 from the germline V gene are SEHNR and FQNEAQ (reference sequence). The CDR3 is CASSLGPNGYTF. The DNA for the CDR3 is TGTGCCAGCAGCTTGGGCCCTAATGGCTACACCTTC.

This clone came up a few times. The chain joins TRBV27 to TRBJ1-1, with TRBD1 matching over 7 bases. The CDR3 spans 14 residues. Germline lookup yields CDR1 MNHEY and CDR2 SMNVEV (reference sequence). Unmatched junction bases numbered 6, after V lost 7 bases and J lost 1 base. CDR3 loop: CASNRQGPNTEAFF. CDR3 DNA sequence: TGTGCCAGCAACAGACAGGGCCCGAACACTGAAGCTTTCTTT.

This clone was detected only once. The CDR3 spells CASSLSAFDYEQYF. The CDR3, as DNA: TGTGCCAGCAGTTTATCAGCTTTTGATTACGAGCAGTACTTC. The chain uses TRBV27 and TRBJ2-7; D not certain. Trimming took off 0 bases at V and 4 bases at J, with 10 bases between the two ends. This CDR3 spans 14 amino acids. Germline V lookup: CDR1 MNHEY, CDR2 SMNVEV (reference sequence).

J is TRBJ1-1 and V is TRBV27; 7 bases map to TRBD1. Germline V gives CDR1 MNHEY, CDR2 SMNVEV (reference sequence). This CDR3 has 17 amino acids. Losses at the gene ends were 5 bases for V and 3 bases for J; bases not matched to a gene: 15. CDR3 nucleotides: TGTGCCAGCAGTCTAGGGACAGCCGATAAATGGTACACTGAAGCTTTCTTT. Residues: CASSLGTADKWYTEAFF.

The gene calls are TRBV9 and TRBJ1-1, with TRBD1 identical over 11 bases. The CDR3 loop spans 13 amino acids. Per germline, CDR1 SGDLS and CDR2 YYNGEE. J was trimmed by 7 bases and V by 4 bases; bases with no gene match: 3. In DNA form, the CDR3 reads TGTGCCAGCAGCCCCGGGACAGGGGGTGAAGCTTTCTTT. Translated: CASSPGTGGEAFF.

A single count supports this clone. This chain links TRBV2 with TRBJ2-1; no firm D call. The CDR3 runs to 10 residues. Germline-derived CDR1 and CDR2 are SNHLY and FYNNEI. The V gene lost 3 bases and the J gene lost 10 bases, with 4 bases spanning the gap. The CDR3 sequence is CASSDGEQFF. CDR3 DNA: TGTGCCAGCAGTGACGGGGAGCAGTTCTTC.

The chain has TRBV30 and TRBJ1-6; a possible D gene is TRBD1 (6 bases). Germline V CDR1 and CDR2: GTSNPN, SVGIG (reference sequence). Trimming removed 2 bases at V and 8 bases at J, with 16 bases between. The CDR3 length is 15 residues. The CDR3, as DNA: TGTGCCTGGAGTATAAACGGACAGAGAGATTCACCCCTCCACTTT. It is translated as CAWSINGQRDSPLHF.

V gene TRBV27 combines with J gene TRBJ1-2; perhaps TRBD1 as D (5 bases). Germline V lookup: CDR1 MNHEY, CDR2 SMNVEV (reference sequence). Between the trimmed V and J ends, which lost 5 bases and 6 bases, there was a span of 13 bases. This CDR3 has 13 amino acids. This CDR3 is CASSLPSGDGYTF. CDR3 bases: TGTGCCAGCAGTCTTCCGTCGGGGGATGGCTACACCTTC.

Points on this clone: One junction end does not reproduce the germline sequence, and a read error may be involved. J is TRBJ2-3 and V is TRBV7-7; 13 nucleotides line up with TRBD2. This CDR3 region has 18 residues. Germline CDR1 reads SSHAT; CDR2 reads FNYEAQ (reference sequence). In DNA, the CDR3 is TGTGCTAGCAGCACCGGACTAGCGGGGGTTCATAGCACAGATACGCAGTATTTT. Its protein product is CASSTGLAGVHSTDTQYF.

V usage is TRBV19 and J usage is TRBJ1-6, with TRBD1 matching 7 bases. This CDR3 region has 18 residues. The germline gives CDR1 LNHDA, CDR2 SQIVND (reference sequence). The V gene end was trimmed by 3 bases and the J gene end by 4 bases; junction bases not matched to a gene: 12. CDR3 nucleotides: TGTGCCAGTAGTATCCGAACCGGGACAGATCCTTATAATTCACCCCTCCACTTT. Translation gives CASSIRTGTDPYNSPLHF.

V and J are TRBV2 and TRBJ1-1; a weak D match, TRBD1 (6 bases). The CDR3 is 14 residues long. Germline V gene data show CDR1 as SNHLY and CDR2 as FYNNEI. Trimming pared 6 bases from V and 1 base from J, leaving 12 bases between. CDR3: CASSASQGNTEAFF. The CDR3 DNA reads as TGTGCCAGCAGCGCATCACAGGGGAACACTGAAGCTTTCTTT.

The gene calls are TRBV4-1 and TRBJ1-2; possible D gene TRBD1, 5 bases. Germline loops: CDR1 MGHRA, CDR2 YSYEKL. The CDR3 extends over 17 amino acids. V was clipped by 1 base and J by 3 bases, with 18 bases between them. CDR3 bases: TGCGCCAGCAGCCAAGTTGGGGGGGGTAGGCAAGACTATGGCTACACCTTC. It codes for CASSQVGGGRQDYGYTF.

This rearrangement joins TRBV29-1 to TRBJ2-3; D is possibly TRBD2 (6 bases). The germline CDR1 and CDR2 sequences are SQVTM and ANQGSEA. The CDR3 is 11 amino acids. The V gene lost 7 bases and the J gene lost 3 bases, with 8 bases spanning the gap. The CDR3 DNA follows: TGCAGCGCCCTAGCGACAGATACGCAGTATTTT. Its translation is CSALATDTQYF.

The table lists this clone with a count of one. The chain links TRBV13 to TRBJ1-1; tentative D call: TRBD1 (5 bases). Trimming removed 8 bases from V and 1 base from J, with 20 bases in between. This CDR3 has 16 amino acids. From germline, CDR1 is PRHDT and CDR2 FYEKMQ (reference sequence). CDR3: CASGSLAGWGNTEAFF. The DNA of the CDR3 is TGTGCCAGCGGCTCCCTCGCAGGGTGGGGGAACACTGAAGCTTTCTTT. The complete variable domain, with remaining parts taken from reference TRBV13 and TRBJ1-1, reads AAGVIQSPRHLIKEKRETATLKCYPIPRHDTVYWYQQGPGQDPQFLISFYEKMQSDKGSIPDRFSAQQFSDYHSELNMSSLELGDSALYFCASGSLAGWGNTEAFFGQGTRLTVV.

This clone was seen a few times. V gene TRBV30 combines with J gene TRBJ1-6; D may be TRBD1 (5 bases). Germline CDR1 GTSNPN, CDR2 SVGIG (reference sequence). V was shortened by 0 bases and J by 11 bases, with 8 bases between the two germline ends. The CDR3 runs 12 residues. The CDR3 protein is CAWSVPTAPLHF. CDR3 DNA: TGTGCCTGGAGTGTCCCGACAGCACCCCTCCACTTT.

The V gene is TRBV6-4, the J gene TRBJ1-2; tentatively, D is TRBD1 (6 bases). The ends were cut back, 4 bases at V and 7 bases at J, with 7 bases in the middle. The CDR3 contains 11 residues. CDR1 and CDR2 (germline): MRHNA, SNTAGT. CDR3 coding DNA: TGTGCCAGCAGTGGAGGGGGTGGCTACACCTTC. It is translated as CASSGGGGYTF.

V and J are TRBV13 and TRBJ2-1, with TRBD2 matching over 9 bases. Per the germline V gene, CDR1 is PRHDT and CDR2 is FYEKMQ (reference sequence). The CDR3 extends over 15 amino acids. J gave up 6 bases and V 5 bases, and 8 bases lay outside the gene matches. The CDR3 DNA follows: TGTGCCAGCAGCAGGAACGCGCGGGGGGGCAATGAGCAGTTCTTC. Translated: CASSRNARGGNEQFF.

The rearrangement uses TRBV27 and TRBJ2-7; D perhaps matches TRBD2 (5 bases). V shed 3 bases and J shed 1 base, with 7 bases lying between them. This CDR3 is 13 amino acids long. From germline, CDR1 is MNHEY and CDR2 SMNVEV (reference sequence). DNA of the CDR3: TGTGCCAGCAGTTTTACGGGGTCCTACGAGCAGTACTTC. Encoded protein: CASSFTGSYEQYF.

In DNA form, the CDR3 reads TGCGCCAGCAGCTTTACTGAATCTCGGCAGGATGGCTACACCTTC. Its translation is CASSFTESRQDGYTF. The chain links TRBV5-1 to TRBJ1-2, with D hard to call. The ends were cut back, 2 bases at V and 6 bases at J, with 17 bases in the middle. Germline values: CDR1 SGHRS, CDR2 YFSETQ. This CDR3 contains 15 residues.

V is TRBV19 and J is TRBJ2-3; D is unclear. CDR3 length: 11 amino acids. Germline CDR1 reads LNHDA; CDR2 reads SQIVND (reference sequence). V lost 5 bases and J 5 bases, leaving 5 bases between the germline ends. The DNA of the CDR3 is TGTGCCAGTAGTTCTGTAGATACGCAGTATTTT. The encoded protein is CASSSVDTQYF. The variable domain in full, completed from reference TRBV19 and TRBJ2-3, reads DGGITQSPKYLFRKEGQNVTLSCEQNLNHDAMYWYRQDPGQGLRLIYYSQIVNDFQKGDIAEGYSVSREKKESFPLTVTSAQKNPTAFYLCASSSVDTQYFGPGTRLTVL.